The 20 T cell receptor beta chains below come from one sample, sequenced in a study of regulatory T cells in long-lasting Graves disease. The TCR beta library used iRepertoire HTBI primers with Arm-PCR amplification of CDR3. MiXCR was run by TCRdb on the multiplex PCR reads, yielding one entry per CDR3 protein. The repertoire holds some 280,000 distinct CDR3 sequences, with 20% to 25% as singletons. Described time point: persistent/refractory GD, antithyroid drugs over 5 years with positive TRAb. PBMC-derived RNA was used for the TCR library. The source was peripheral blood mononuclear cells (PBMCs), collected when the disease was refractory, from a patient treated with antithyroid drugs. The receptors here all came from a female donor with Graves disease.

The chain has TRBV24-1 and TRBJ2-1, with D tentatively TRBD2 (5 bases). The germline gives CDR1 KGHDR, CDR2 SFDVKD. With 5 bases removed from V and 4 bases from J, the gap between germline ends came to 8 bases. The CDR3 spans 13 residues. CDR3 nucleotides: TGTGCCACCAGTGCCACGGGGTACAATGAGCAGTTCTTC. Its translation is CATSATGYNEQFF.

There are a few counts of this clonotype. CDR3 in DNA: TGTGCCACCAGTGATGCCAGGTTTACCTACGAGCAGTACTTC. As protein: CATSDARFTYEQYF. This chain joins TRBV24-1 and TRBJ2-7; no firm D call. This CDR3 is 14 amino acids long. V lost 3 bases and J lost 2, with 10 bases in between. The V gene's germline CDR1 is KGHDR and CDR2 SFDVKD.

V gene TRBV30 combines with J gene TRBJ1-5, with 7 nucleotides matching TRBD1. Germline CDR1 is GTSNPN and CDR2 is SVGIG (reference sequence). This CDR3 has 15 amino acids. V shed 3 bases and J 1 base; nucleotides not matched to a gene: 6. In DNA, the CDR3 is TGTGCCTGGAGAAGTCAGGGGGGAAGCAATCAGCCCCAGCATTTT. This codes for CAWRSQGGSNQPQHF.

In its sample, this clonotype was seen a few times. This chain uses TRBV19 with TRBJ2-5, with 7 bases that match TRBD1. V lost 2 bases and J lost 2; bases outside the gene matches: 8. This CDR3 spans 16 amino acids. Per the germline V gene, CDR1 is LNHDA and CDR2 is SQIVND (reference sequence). The CDR3 DNA reads as TGTGCCAGTAGTATACCGATTCGGACAGGTCAAGAGACCCAGTACTTC. Protein sequence: CASSIPIRTGQETQYF.

This clonotype was detected ten times or more. This chain joins TRBV6-1 and TRBJ2-7; D unclear. The V end was cut by 6 bases, the J end by 0 bases, with 9 bases between. CDR1 MNHNS and CDR2 SASEGT come from the germline V gene. CDR3 length: 13 amino acids. The CDR3 coding sequence is TGTGCCAGCAGGCCCCCGAGCTCCTACGAGCAGTACTTC. Its translation is CASRPPSSYEQYF.

The V call is TRBV7-9, the J call TRBJ2-3; 14 nucleotides match TRBD2. Germline V gives CDR1 SEHNR, CDR2 FQNEAQ (reference sequence). The V gene end was trimmed by 5 bases and the J gene end by 1 base; junction bases not matched to a gene: 8. CDR3 length equals 18 residues. The CDR3 region is CASSPGTSGSTGTDTQYF. As DNA, the CDR3 is TGTGCCAGCAGCCCCGGGACTAGCGGGAGCACTGGCACAGATACGCAGTATTTT.

This clonotype was counted at least ten times. The gene calls are TRBV2 and TRBJ1-4; TRBD1 might be the D (6 bases). Germline CDR1 is SNHLY and CDR2 is FYNNEI. V shed 6 bases and J shed 7 bases, with 12 bases lying between them. This CDR3 is 13 amino acids long. CDR3 loop: CASSQQGSEKLFF. CDR3 in DNA: TGTGCCAGCAGCCAACAGGGATCTGAAAAACTGTTTTTT.

This clonotype was seen many times. The rearrangement joins TRBV28 to TRBJ2-7; D uncertain. The germline V gene has CDR1 MDHEN and CDR2 SYDVKM. The V end was cut by 7 bases, the J end by 2 bases, with 15 bases between. The CDR3 sequence is 14 residues long. Here the CDR3 DNA reads TGTGCCAGCAAGAACCACGGTTCTCCCTACGAGCAGTACTTC. It specifies CASKNHGSPYEQYF.

This clonotype was found many times. The V gene is TRBV6-1, the J gene TRBJ1-6; 8 nucleotides match TRBD1. Looked up from germline, CDR1 is MNHNS and CDR2 is SASEGT. J was trimmed by 9 bases and V by 5 bases; bases with no gene match: 15. The CDR3 has 17 residues. The DNA for the CDR3 is TGTGCCAGCAGTCTCGGACAGGGAGGAGGATTTAGTTCACCCCTCCACTTT. Amino acids: CASSLGQGGGFSSPLHF.

This clonotype was counted at least ten times. This chain connects TRBV18 to TRBJ1-4; D ambiguous. The CDR3 length is 15 residues. Trimming took off 3 bases at V and 8 bases at J, with 16 bases between the two ends. CDR1 and CDR2 (germline): KGHSH, LQKENI. CDR3: CASSPSAPRGEKLFF. The DNA for the CDR3 is TGTGCCAGCTCACCGTCAGCCCCCCGAGGCGAAAAACTGTTTTTT.

The chain uses TRBV6-2 or TRBV6-3 and TRBJ2-1; D gene ambiguous. Germline lookup yields CDR1 MNHEY and CDR2 SVGEGT. The length of the CDR3 is 13 residues. V shed 5 bases and J shed 9 bases, with 14 bases lying between them. The CDR3 sequence: CASSAQITTEQFF. DNA for the CDR3: TGTGCCAGCAGTGCACAGATTACGACTGAGCAGTTCTTC.

V and J are TRBV20-1 and TRBJ2-2; perhaps D is TRBD1 or TRBD2 (6 bases each). Between the trimmed V and J ends, which lost 6 bases and 0 bases, there was a span of 14 bases. The CDR3 loop spans 15 amino acids. Per germline, CDR1 DFQATT and CDR2 SNEGSKA (reference sequence). The CDR3: CSAPRGLSNTGELFF. CDR3 nucleotides: TGCAGTGCCCCCCGGGGGCTTTCGAACACCGGGGAGCTGTTTTTT.

This clonotype has a handful of counts. The CDR3 is CSGGEYNQPQHF. CDR3 bases: TGCAGCGGAGGAGAATACAATCAGCCCCAGCATTTT. The chain uses TRBV29-1 and TRBJ1-5; D uncertain. Germline V gene lookup returns CDR1 SQVTM and CDR2 ANQGSEA. V lost 7 bases, J lost 3 bases, and 10 bases lay in between. CDR3 length: 12 residues. Based on the CDR3 plus reference TRBV29-1 and TRBJ1-5, the full variable domain is SAVISQKPSRDICQRGTSLTIQCQVDSQVTMMFWYRQQPGQSLTLIATANQGSEATYESGFVIDKFPISRPNLTFSTLTVSNMSPEDSSIYLCSGGEYNQPQHFGDGTRLSIL.

The J gene is TRBJ1-5, the V gene TRBV12-3 or TRBV12-4; D perhaps matches TRBD1 (6 bases). V dropped 1 base and J dropped 5 bases, with 12 bases sitting between them. The CDR3 contains 15 residues. The CDR3 region has the DNA TGTGCCAGCAGTTTAGGGACAGAGAGCGATCAGCCCCAGCATTTT. The encoded protein is CASSLGTESDQPQHF.

This clonotype was recorded many times. The V gene is TRBV2, the J gene TRBJ2-3; D remains ambiguous. The CDR3 totals 11 residues. Per the germline V gene, CDR1 is SNHLY and CDR2 is FYNNEI. V was clipped by 9 bases and J by 7 bases, with 11 bases between them. The CDR3 region is CARQLGHTQYF. CDR3 nucleotides: TGTGCCAGGCAGCTAGGGCATACGCAGTATTTT.

This chain joins TRBV4-2 and TRBJ1-5; D ambiguous. The germline V gene has CDR1 LGHNA and CDR2 YNFKEQ. CDR3 length: 14 amino acids. V was pared by 0 bases and J by 3 bases, with 6 bases between. CDR3 bases: TGTGCCAGCAGCCAAGATCTTATCAATCAGCCCCAGCATTTT. Amino acid sequence: CASSQDLINQPQHF.

This clonotype has ten or more counts. V and J are TRBV6-5 and TRBJ1-4, with 7 bases that match TRBD1. The V segment lost 2 bases and the J segment 3 bases; nucleotides outside the gene matches: 3. Germline V CDR1 and CDR2: MNHEY, SVGAGI. This CDR3 is 15 amino acids long. In nucleotides, the CDR3 is TGTGCCAGCAGTTACGTGGACAGGCCTAATGAAAAACTGTTTTTT. The encoded protein is CASSYVDRPNEKLFF.

This clonotype showed up many times. DNA of the CDR3: TGTGCCAGCAGTCGACAGGGGGCTAGCGGGAGGCTATACGAGCAGTACTTC. Translated: CASSRQGASGRLYEQYF. This chain uses TRBV6-1 with TRBJ2-7; a weak D match, TRBD2 (11 bases). CDR3 length: 17 amino acids. V lost 5 bases to trimming and J lost 4 bases, with 24 bases between them. Looked up from germline, CDR1 is MNHNS and CDR2 is SASEGT.

This clonotype was observed a handful of times. V gene TRBV6-2 or TRBV6-3 combines with J gene TRBJ2-7, with D possibly being TRBD2 (5 bases). Trimming shortened V by 1 base and J by 5 bases, and 9 bases separated the two germline ends. From germline, CDR1 is MNHEY and CDR2 SVGEGT. This CDR3 contains 13 residues. The CDR3 nucleotides read TGTGCCAGCAGTTACTGGGTGGGAGACGAGCAGTACTTC. Its protein product is CASSYWVGDEQYF.

The rearrangement links TRBV30 to TRBJ2-7; D is undetermined. The CDR3 extends over 11 amino acids. CDR1 and CDR2 (germline): GTSNPN, SVGIG (reference sequence). V was pared by 3 bases and J by 1 base, with 4 bases between. The CDR3 nucleotides are TGTGCCTGGAGGTTATCCTACGAGCAGTACTTC. This codes for CAWRLSYEQYF.